A selection of T cell receptor beta chains follows, all from one sample in a study of T cell repertoires in cytomegalovirus infection. Each CDR3 protein is one row after TCRdb ran MiXCR on the reads. Among some 560,000 distinct CDR3 sequences listed, over 35% were seen once. What these receptors recognize is not known. Sequencing was performed on cultured PBMCs, taken from culture after CMV antigen stimulation. The receptors shown here come from a human donor in good health (CMV status not recorded). Some clones in this sample may be carry-over from other donors' samples. Each CDR3 is given with its conserved first and last residue. A D gene is named only where the DNA matches it firmly. Clone size appears in some rows only: once, few, many, or a class for an expanded clone.

size,D,V,J,CDR3,DNA
NA,NA,TRBV2,TRBJ2-7,CASRTGPSYEQYF,TGTGCCAGCAGGACGGGACCCTCCTACGAGCAGTACTTC
many,NA,TRBV18,TRBJ2-3,CASSPTSTDTQYF,TGTGCCAGCAGCCCCACTAGCACAGATACGCAGTATTTT
NA,NA,TRBV7-9,TRBJ2-4,CASSGVAKNIQYF,TGTGCCAGCAGTGGGGTGGCCAAAAACATTCAGTACTTC
NA,NA,TRBV4-3,TRBJ2-5,CASSQGASGRETQYF,TGCGCCAGCAGCCAAGGGGCCTCGGGAAGAGAGACCCAGTACTTC
NA,NA,TRBV4-2,TRBJ1-1,CASSQDSGRQDTEAFF,TGTGCCAGCAGCCAAGATTCGGGGCGCCAGGACACTGAAGCTTTCTTT
NA,NA,TRBV19,TRBJ2-3,CASTAGGDTQYF,TGTGCCAGTACGGCAGGTGGAGATACGCAGTATTTT
many,NA,TRBV7-6,TRBJ2-1,CASSLEDSYNEQFF,TGTGCCAGCAGCTTAGAGGACAGTTACAATGAGCAGTTCTTC
NA,NA,TRBV7-9,TRBJ2-1,CASSLVSPSRNEQFF,TGTGCCAGCAGCTTAGTTAGTCCTAGCAGGAATGAGCAGTTCTTC
NA,NA,TRBV7-6,TRBJ1-1,CASSQGSDTEAFF,TGTGCCAGCAGCCAGGGGTCGGACACTGAAGCTTTCTTT
few,NA,TRBV7-8,TRBJ2-1,CASSERQVAYNEQFF,TGTGCCAGCAGCGAACGACAGGTTGCCTACAATGAGCAGTTCTTC
NA,TRBD1,TRBV7-9,TRBJ1-4,CASQRTGPREKLFF,TGTGCCAGTCAAAGGACAGGACCAAGGGAAAAACTGTTTTTT
NA,TRBD2,TRBV4-1,TRBJ2-1,CASSPGLAVSSYNEQFF,TGCGCCAGCAGCCCCGGACTAGCGGTGAGCTCCTACAATGAGCAGTTCTTC
few,TRBD2,TRBV7-2,TRBJ2-1,CASSSRTSGLSSYNEQFF,TGTGCCAGCAGCTCCCGGACTAGCGGGTTGAGCTCCTACAATGAGCAGTTCTTC